This TCR beta chain derives from a study of long-term antiretroviral therapy in people with HIV. Whole-study findings and limits: Comparison with controls showed narrower CDR3 length ranges in HIV repertoires. Transplant donor controls retained higher diversity, though diversity increased after ART. The ART regimens used between about 2003 and 2018 may be less effective than current ones.

Everyone in the study who had HIV was treated in the United States. Researchers report immunoSEQ v3.0 was run at survey level. Produced via immunoSEQ multiplex PCR; TCRdb's table is partial and in-frame only. The sample has around 20,000 clones, roughly 72% seen once; the top ten hold around 7%. The CDR3 length is 14 residues. V lost 6 bases, J lost 1 base, and 10 bases lay in between. CDR1 is MDHEN and CDR2 is SYDVKM in the germline V gene. As regards this clone: Antigen unknown.

V usage is TRBV28 and J usage is TRBJ1-3; D unclear. The sequences come from unsorted PBMCs, collected 2.2 years after starting antiretroviral therapy. This TCR was recovered from a man aged 45 to 65 with HIV. The DNA for the CDR3 is TGTGCCAGCAGGCCCTGGAGGTCTGGAAACACCATATATTTT. Translated: CASRPWRSGNTIYF. Full variable domain (remainder filled in from reference TRBV28 and TRBJ1-3): DVKVTQSSRYLVKRTGEKVFLECVQDMDHENMFWYRQDPGLGLRLIYFSYDVKMKEKGDIPEGYSVSREKKERFSLILESASTNQTSMYLCASRPWRSGNTIYFGEGSWLTVV.